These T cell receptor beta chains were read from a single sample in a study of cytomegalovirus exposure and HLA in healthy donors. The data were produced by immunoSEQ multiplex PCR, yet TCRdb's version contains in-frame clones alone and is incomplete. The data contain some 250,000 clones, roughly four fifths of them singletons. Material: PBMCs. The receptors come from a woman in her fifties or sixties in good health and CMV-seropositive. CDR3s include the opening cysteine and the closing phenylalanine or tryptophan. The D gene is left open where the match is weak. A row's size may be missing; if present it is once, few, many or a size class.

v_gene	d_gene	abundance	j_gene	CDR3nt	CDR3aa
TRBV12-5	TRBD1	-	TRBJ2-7	TGTGCTAGTGGTCAATACAGGGGGCGGGGCGAGCAGTACTTC	CASGQYRGRGEQYF
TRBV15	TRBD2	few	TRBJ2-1	TGTGCCACCAGCAGAGATTTTCCGACTCGGACACGGGAGGGCCGATACAATGAGCAGTTCTTC	CATSRDFPTRTREGRYNEQFF
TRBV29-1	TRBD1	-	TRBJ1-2	TGCAGCGTTATACAGGGGGCGGACTATGGCTACACCTTC	CSVIQGADYGYTF
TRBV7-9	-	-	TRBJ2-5	TGTGCCAGCAGCTCCCCGGGGGTAGGGCAAGAGACCCAGTACTTC	CASSSPGVGQETQYF
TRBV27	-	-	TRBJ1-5	TGTGCCAGCAGTTTATTGGGAGATAGCAATCAGCCCCAGCATTTT	CASSLLGDSNQPQHF
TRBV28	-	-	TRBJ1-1	TGTGCCAGCAGTTCGTCTGTATTCGAGACTGAAGCTTTCTTT	CASSSSVFETEAFF
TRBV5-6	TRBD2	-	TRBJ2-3	TGTGCCAGCAGCCCCTTGGCGGGAGGCAGCACAGATACGCAGTATTTT	CASSPLAGGSTDTQYF
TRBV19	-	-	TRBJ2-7	TGTGCCAGTACCCCAGGGGGACTAGGCTCCTACGAGCAGTACTTC	CASTPGGLGSYEQYF
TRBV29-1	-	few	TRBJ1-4	TGCAGCACCGGGGGGAGGGCGAATGAAAAACTGTTTTTT	CSTGGRANEKLFF
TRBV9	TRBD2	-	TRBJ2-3	TGTGCCAGCAGCTCACTAGCGGGATCGGGCACAGATACGCAGTATTTT	CASSSLAGSGTDTQYF
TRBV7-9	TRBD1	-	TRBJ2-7	TGTGCCAGCAGCCAGGGGGCCTACGAGCAGTACTTC	CASSQGAYEQYF
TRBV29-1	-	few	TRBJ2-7	TGCAGCGTTGGTGGCCCCGAGCAGTACTTC	CSVGGPEQYF
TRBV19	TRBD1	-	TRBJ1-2	TGTGCCAGTAAGACAGGGGCGGATGGCTACACCTTC	CASKTGADGYTF
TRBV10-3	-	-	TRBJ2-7	TGTGCCATGCAGCCGGACAGTGCTACCTACGAGCAGTACTTC	CAMQPDSATYEQYF
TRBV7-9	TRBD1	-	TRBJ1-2	TGTGCCAGCAGCGCCGACAGGGGTGGTGGCTACACCTTC	CASSADRGGGYTF
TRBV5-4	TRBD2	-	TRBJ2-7	TGTGCCAGCAGCTTGGTGGGAGGGACTGCCGTCTCCTACGAGCAGTACTTC	CASSLVGGTAVSYEQYF
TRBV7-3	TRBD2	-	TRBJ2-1	TGTGCCAGCAGCTCAATAGCGGGAGATGGGAATGAGCAGTTCTTC	CASSSIAGDGNEQFF
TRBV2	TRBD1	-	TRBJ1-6	TGTGCCAGCACCCGGGGACAGGGTGTCTCACCCCTCCACTTT	CASTRGQGVSPLHF
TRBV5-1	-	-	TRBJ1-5	TGCGCCAGCAGCCCCCAGGGGTTCGAGCAGCCCCAGCATTTT	CASSPQGFEQPQHF
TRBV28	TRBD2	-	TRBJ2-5	TGTGCCAGCAGACCTCCTAGCGGGAGGGCAGAGACCCAGTACTTC	CASRPPSGRAETQYF
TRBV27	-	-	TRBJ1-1	TGTGCCAGCAGTTTAGTTGTGGGGGGATACACTGAAGCTTTCTTT	CASSLVVGGYTEAFF
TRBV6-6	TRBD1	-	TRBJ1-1	TGTGCCAGCTCCTTAGACAGGGGGAACGGGAACACTGAAGCTTTCTTT	CASSLDRGNGNTEAFF
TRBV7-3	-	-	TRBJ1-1	TGTGCCAGCAGCCTCCCGACAGTGAACACTGAAGCTTTCTTT	CASSLPTVNTEAFF
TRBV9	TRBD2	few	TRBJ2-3	TGTGCCAGCAGCGGGCTGGGGGGGGTTATCACAGATACGCAGTATTTT	CASSGLGGVITDTQYF
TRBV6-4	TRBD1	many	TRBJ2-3	TGTGCCAGCAGCGAGGGGACAGGGGGCACAGATACGCAGTATTTT	CASSEGTGGTDTQYF
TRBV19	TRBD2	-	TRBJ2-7	TGTGCCAGTAGTACCTCTAGCGGTCCCTCCTACGAGCAGTACTTC	CASSTSSGPSYEQYF
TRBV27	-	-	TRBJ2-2	TGTGCCAGCAGTTTATTCGGGAGAAACACCGGGGAGCTGTTTTTT	CASSLFGRNTGELFF
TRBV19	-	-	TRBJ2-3	TGTGCCAGTAGTCCACTAGGGGCGGGAATGAATTTCTATAGCACAGATACGCAGTATTTT	CASSPLGAGMNFYSTDTQYF
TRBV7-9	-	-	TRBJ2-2	TGTGCCAGCAGCCAACGGGCCGGGGAGCTGTTTTTT	CASSQRAGELFF
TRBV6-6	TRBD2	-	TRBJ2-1	TGTGCCAGCAGCCTAGCGGGAGGGAGCCGCAATGAGCAGTTCTTC	CASSLAGGSRNEQFF
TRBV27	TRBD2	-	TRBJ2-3	TGTGCCAGCAGGCCGGGACTAGCGGGAGCACGCACAGATACGCAGTATTTT	CASRPGLAGARTDTQYF
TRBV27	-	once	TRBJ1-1	TGTGCCAGCAGTTCAATCTCCAGGGGAAACACTGAAGCTTTCTTT	CASSSISRGNTEAFF
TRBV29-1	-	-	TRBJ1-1	TGCAGCGCGGGTAAAGCCCAGGGAACTGAAGCTTTCTTT	CSAGKAQGTEAFF
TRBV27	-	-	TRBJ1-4	TGTGCCAGCAGTATTCAGCCAGGGGCTACTAATGAAAAACTGTTTTTT	CASSIQPGATNEKLFF
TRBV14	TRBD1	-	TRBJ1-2	TGTGCCAGCAGCCACAGGGGGCGTAGTGGCTACACCTTC	CASSHRGRSGYTF
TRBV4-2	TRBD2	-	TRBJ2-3	TGTGCCAGCAGCCGAACAGGGACTAGCGGGAGAGTCACAGATACGCAGTATTTT	CASSRTGTSGRVTDTQYF
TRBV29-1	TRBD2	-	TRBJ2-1	TGCAGCGTTCTTCTAGGGACTAGCGGTACATACAATGAGCAGTTCTTC	CSVLLGTSGTYNEQFF
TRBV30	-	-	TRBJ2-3	TGTGCCTGGAGCCCAGCGGCAGATACGCAGTATTTT	CAWSPAADTQYF
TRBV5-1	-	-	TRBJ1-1	TGCGCCAGCAGCTTGGAACGAGGCGGAGATGAAGCTTTCTTT	CASSLERGGDEAFF
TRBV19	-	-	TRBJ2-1	TGTGCCAGTAGTAAGGGACTCAGGGACCTCGATGAGCAGTTCTTC	CASSKGLRDLDEQFF
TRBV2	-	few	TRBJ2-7	TGTGCCAGCAGGCTAGCCCTAACCTACGAGCAGTACTTC	CASRLALTYEQYF
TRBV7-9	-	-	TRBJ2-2	TGTGCCAGCAGCTTGTCTGCGTTGAACACCGGGGAGCTGTTTTTT	CASSLSALNTGELFF
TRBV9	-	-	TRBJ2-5	TGTGCCAGCAGCGTAGCACAGGGCAAAGAGACCCAGTACTTC	CASSVAQGKETQYF
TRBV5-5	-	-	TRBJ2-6	TGTGCCAGCACCAACGGACCAGGGGTCGGGGCCAACGTCCTGACTTTC	CASTNGPGVGANVLTF
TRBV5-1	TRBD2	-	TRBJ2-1	TGCGCCAGCAGCTTGACTAGCGGGTTCGAGCAGTTCTTC	CASSLTSGFEQFF
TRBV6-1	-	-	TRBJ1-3	TGTGCCAGCAGTGGGGGGGGACTTGGAAACACCATATATTTT	CASSGGGLGNTIYF
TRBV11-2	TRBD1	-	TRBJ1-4	TGTGCCAGCAGCCGGGGACCGGGACAGATTAATGAAAAACTGTTTTTT	CASSRGPGQINEKLFF
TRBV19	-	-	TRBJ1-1	TGTGCCAGTAGTTATTTCAGGGGTGAAGCTTTCTTT	CASSYFRGEAFF
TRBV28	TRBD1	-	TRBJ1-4	TGTGCCGCGTCGACCGCGGGACAGAAAAATGAAAAACTGTTTTTT	CAASTAGQKNEKLFF
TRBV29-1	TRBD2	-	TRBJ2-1	TGCAGCGTTGATCCGACTAGCGGGAGGTACGCGCAGTTCTTC	CSVDPTSGRYAQFF
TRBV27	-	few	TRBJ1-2	TGTGCCAGCAGGGGAGCCTCCACCGCCTATGGCTACACCTTC	CASRGASTAYGYTF
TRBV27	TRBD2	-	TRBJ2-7	TGTGCCAGCAGATCACCGGGACTAGAAGGGGAGCAGTACTTC	CASRSPGLEGEQYF
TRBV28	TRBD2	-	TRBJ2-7	TGTGCCACCTACCCCGGGACTAGACAATACGAGCAGTACTTC	CATYPGTRQYEQYF
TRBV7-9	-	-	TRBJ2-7	TGTGCCAGCAGCTTAGCAGACAGCTCCTACGAGCAGTACTTC	CASSLADSSYEQYF
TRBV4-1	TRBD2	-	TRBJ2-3	TGCGCCAGCAGCCAAGTACTAGCGGGAGAAGATACGCAGTATTTT	CASSQVLAGEDTQYF
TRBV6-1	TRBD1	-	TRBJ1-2	TGTGCCAGCACCTTGACAGGGAACTATGGCTACACCTTC	CASTLTGNYGYTF